This entry features one T cell receptor beta chain sequence. The CDR3 is cut off 3 residues early in the read; its end comes from the germline J gene. J was trimmed by 3 bases and V by 6 bases; bases with no gene match: 1. The CDR3 has 13 amino acids. The germline gives CDR1 WNHNN, CDR2 SYGVQD (reference sequence). These data belong to a study of T cells in women clearing cervical HPV infection. Study summary: Donors had HPV16-related CIN3 or worse; 2 had invasive cancer. Control women cleared a single incident HPV16 infection within 12 months.

Genomic DNA, averaging around 1,200 ng per sample, yielded TCR beta CDR3 via immunoSEQ. Libraries were prepared by immunoSEQ multiplex PCR; TCRdb keeps only in-frame clonotypes and omits some of them. Here the sample table reports 48,000 or so clones. Sequenced: blood buffy coat. The rearrangement links TRBV10-1 to TRBJ2-5; 10 bases are a match to TRBD1. The receptor was isolated from a woman between 18 and 69 years old with a cervical HPV16 infection that either progressed to CIN3+ or cleared (not recorded which). The covered CDR3 bases are TGCGCCAGCAGAGGACAGGGGGAAGAGACC. Protein sequence: CASRGQGEET. The entire CDR3 protein reads CASRGQGEETQYF.